These 15 T cell receptor beta chains originate from one sample sequenced in a study of T cell changes during pregnancy in multiple sclerosis (dated by TCRdb to between 2018 and 2020). Library preparation was by the immunoSEQ multiplex PCR assay. What TCRdb holds here is the immuneACCESS table cut down to in-frame rearrangements. Part of the clones is not present; checked against another copy, under half of the missing clones reflect an unresolved V gene, and the others are unexplained. The sample has about 79,000 clones on record, about 93% of them singletons. Of the sample, around 0.7% falls within the top ten clones. This specimen consisted of peripheral blood, obtained in the second trimester of pregnancy. Receptors originate from a female donor in good health, enrolled as a control in a pregnancy study.

This clone showed up just once. The chain has TRBV7-6 and TRBJ2-5, with 11 bases lining up with TRBD1. The CDR3 covers 17 residues. Trimming removed 4 bases from V and 4 bases from J; junction bases left unmatched: 11. Germline-derived CDR1 and CDR2 are SGHVS and FNYEAQ. The CDR3 spells CASSYKRMGQGGETQYF. Written as DNA, the CDR3 is TGTGCCAGCAGCTATAAGAGGATGGGACAGGGGGGAGAGACCCAGTACTTC.

This clone was found once. This chain joins TRBV19 and TRBJ2-1; D may be TRBD2 (7 bases). V lost 5 bases, J lost 0 bases, and 14 bases lay in between. The CDR3 consists of 16 residues. Per the germline V gene, CDR1 is LNHDA and CDR2 is SQIVND (reference sequence). The CDR3 loop reads CASSLEGDYSYNEQFF. CDR3 DNA: TGTGCCAGTAGTCTCGAGGGGGACTACTCCTACAATGAGCAGTTCTTC.

The chain employs TRBV9 and TRBJ1-3; weak D call: TRBD1 (5 bases). This CDR3 comprises 17 residues. Per the germline V gene, CDR1 is SGDLS and CDR2 is YYNGEE. V lost 4 bases, J lost 0 bases, and 17 bases lay in between. CDR3 coding DNA: TGTGCCAGCAGCATTACGGGGTGGGACTTCTCTGGAAACACCATATATTTT. Its protein product is CASSITGWDFSGNTIYF.

The V and J genes are TRBV5-5 and TRBJ1-3; D may be TRBD1 (6 bases). CDR3 length equals 13 residues. V was clipped by 6 bases and J by 2 bases, with 9 bases between them. CDR1 is SGHKS, CDR2 YYEKEE, per germline (reference sequence). CDR3 protein: CASTRTAGNTIYF. CDR3 sequence (DNA): TGTGCCAGCACCCGGACAGCTGGAAACACCATATATTTT.

V is TRBV11-2 and J is TRBJ2-7, with 9 bases aligning to TRBD1. This CDR3 region has 16 residues. Germline V gene sequence: CDR1 SGHAT, CDR2 FQNNGV. V was clipped by 5 bases and J by 1 base; unmatched bases: 9. For the CDR3, the DNA is TGTGCCAGCAGCAATATCGACAGGGGGACTTCCTACGAGCAGTACTTC. This sequence encodes CASSNIDRGTSYEQYF. Together with reference TRBV11-2 and TRBJ2-7, the CDR3 gives the full variable domain: EAGVAQSPRYKIIEKRQSVAFWCNPISGHATLYWYQQILGQGPKLLIQFQNNGVVDDSQLPKDRFSAERLKGVDSTLKIQPAKLEDSAVYLCASSNIDRGTSYEQYFGPGTRLTVT.

The genes are TRBV19 and TRBJ2-3; 7 nucleotides align to TRBD1. The germline V gene has CDR1 LNHDA and CDR2 SQIVND (reference sequence). The length of the CDR3 is 16 residues. V was clipped by 3 bases and J by 2 bases; unmatched bases: 8. The DNA for the CDR3 is TGTGCCAGTAGTATCCGCACAGGGGCCCACACAGATACGCAGTATTTT. Translated: CASSIRTGAHTDTQYF.

The chain recombines TRBV6-5 with TRBJ1-1, with TRBD1 matching over 12 bases. The trim removed 4 bases at V and 5 bases at J, leaving 8 bases unmatched. Germline V gene data show CDR1 as MNHEY and CDR2 as SVGAGI. This CDR3 spans 16 amino acids. CDR3 sequence reads: CASSSPGQGARTEAFF. In DNA form, the CDR3 reads TGTGCCAGCAGTTCCCCGGGACAGGGGGCGCGGACTGAAGCTTTCTTT.

V is TRBV19 and J is TRBJ2-3, with TRBD1 as a possible D gene (5 bases). V was cut by 3 bases and J by 4 bases, with 14 bases left in between. The V gene's germline CDR1 is LNHDA and CDR2 SQIVND (reference sequence). The CDR3 has 15 residues. The CDR3 DNA sequence: TGTGCCAGTAGTATGTTAGGGGCCCAGGCAGATACGCAGTATTTT. Its translation: CASSMLGAQADTQYF. The entire variable domain, with the rest obtained from reference TRBV19 and TRBJ2-3, is as follows: DGGITQSPKYLFRKEGQNVTLSCEQNLNHDAMYWYRQDPGQGLRLIYYSQIVNDFQKGDIAEGYSVSREKKESFPLTVTSAQKNPTAFYLCASSMLGAQADTQYFGPGTRLTVL.

The genes are TRBV5-4 and TRBJ1-4; TRBD1 matches 7 bases. This CDR3 is built from 14 residues. Germline V lookup: CDR1 SGHNT, CDR2 YYREEE (reference sequence). V was pared by 2 bases and J by 12 bases, with 10 bases of the junction left unmatched. CDR3 bases: TGTGCCAGCAGCTTCCGGGACAGACCGGACCAACTGTTTTTT. This gives the protein CASSFRDRPDQLFF.

The J gene is TRBJ1-6, the V gene TRBV14; TRBD1 is a possible D gene (6 bases). V lost 1 base and J lost 0, with 7 bases in between. Germline V lookup: CDR1 SGHDN, CDR2 FVKESK. CDR3 length equals 16 residues. This CDR3 reads CASSQVGGSYNSPLHF. DNA for the CDR3: TGTGCCAGCAGCCAAGTAGGGGGCTCCTATAATTCACCCCTCCACTTT.

The CDR3 sequence is CASSPQGGQPQHF. The CDR3 DNA reads TGCGCCAGCAGCCCACAGGGCGGTCAGCCCCAGCATTTT. V gene TRBV5-1 combines with J gene TRBJ1-5, with a tentative D call TRBD1 (6 bases). With 4 bases removed from V and 6 bases from J, the gap between germline ends came to 11 bases. Germline-derived CDR1 and CDR2 are SGHRS and YFSETQ. This CDR3 has 13 residues.

This chain links TRBV6-5 with TRBJ1-3, with 9 nucleotides matching TRBD1. The germline gives CDR1 MNHEY, CDR2 SVGAGI. This CDR3 contains 14 residues. V was clipped by 5 bases and J by 7 bases; unmatched bases: 6. The CDR3 DNA is TGTGCCAGCAGTCTTCGGGACAGGGCCAACACCATATATTTT. It specifies CASSLRDRANTIYF.

The gene calls are TRBV19 and TRBJ1-3; 7 positions agree with TRBD1. The germline gives CDR1 LNHDA, CDR2 SQIVND (reference sequence). V gave up 6 bases and J gave up 0 bases; unmatched junction bases: 5. The CDR3 is 15 amino acids. CDR3 sequence: CASRGQRNSGNTIYF. The CDR3 nucleotides read TGTGCCAGTAGGGGACAGCGAAACTCTGGAAACACCATATATTTT.

The J gene is TRBJ1-5, the V gene TRBV15; weak D call: TRBD1 (5 bases). Germline V gene lookup returns CDR1 LNHNV and CDR2 YYDKDF (reference sequence). The V and J ends lost 0 bases and 2 bases respectively, with 17 bases between them. The CDR3 has 18 amino acids. The CDR3 sequence is CATSRDGVGGSGNQPQHF. CDR3 sequence (DNA): TGTGCCACCAGCAGAGACGGGGTCGGGGGTTCGGGCAATCAGCCCCAGCATTTT.

The chain carries TRBV7-2 and TRBJ2-7; weak D call: TRBD2 (7 bases). Germline-derived CDR1 and CDR2 are SGHTA and FQGNSA. The ends were cut back, 3 bases at V and 5 bases at J, with 14 bases in the middle. This CDR3 is 14 amino acids long. The chain's CDR3 is CASSLGGGGNEQYF. In nucleotides, the CDR3 is TGTGCCAGCAGCTTGGGGGGCGGGGGCAACGAGCAGTACTTC.